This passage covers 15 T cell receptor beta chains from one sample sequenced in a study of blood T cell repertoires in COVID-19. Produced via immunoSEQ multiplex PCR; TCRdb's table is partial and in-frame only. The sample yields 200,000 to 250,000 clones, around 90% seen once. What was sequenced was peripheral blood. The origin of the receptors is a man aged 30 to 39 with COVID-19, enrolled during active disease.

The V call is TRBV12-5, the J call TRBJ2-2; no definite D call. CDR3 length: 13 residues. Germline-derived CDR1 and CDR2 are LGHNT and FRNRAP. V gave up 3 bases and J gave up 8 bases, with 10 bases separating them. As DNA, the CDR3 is TGTGCTAGTGGTTTAGGAGTGTCGGGGGAGCTGTTTTTT. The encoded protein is CASGLGVSGELFF.

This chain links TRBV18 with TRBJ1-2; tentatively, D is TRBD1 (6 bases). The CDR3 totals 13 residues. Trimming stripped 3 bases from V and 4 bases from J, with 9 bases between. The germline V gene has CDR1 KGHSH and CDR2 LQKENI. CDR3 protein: CASSPRDTYGYTF. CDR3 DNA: TGTGCCAGCTCACCCCGGGACACCTATGGCTACACCTTC.

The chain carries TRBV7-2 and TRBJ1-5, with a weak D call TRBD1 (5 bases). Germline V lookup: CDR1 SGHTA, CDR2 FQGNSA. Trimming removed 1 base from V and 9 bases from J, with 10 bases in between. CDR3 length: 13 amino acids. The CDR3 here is CASSLEQVSPQHF. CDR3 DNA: TGTGCCAGCAGCTTAGAACAGGTATCGCCCCAGCATTTT. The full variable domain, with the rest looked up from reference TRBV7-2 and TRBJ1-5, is GAGVSQSPSNKVTEKGKDVELRCDPISGHTALYWYRQSLGQGLEFLIYFQGNSAPDKSGLPSDRFSAERTGGSVSTLTIQRTQQEDSAVYLCASSLEQVSPQHFGDGTRLSIL.

The CDR3 loop reads CAWSVGTGAYQPQHF. The CDR3, as DNA: TGTGCCTGGAGTGTAGGGACAGGGGCTTATCAGCCCCAGCATTTT. The chain uses TRBV30 and TRBJ1-5, with TRBD1 matching 10 bases. This CDR3 contains 15 residues. V lost 0 bases, J lost 5 bases, and 4 bases stayed unmatched. The germline gives CDR1 GTSNPN, CDR2 SVGIG (reference sequence).

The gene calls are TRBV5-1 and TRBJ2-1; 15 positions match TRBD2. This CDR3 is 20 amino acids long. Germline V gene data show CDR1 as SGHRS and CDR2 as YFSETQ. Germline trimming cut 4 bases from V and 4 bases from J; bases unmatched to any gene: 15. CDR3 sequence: CASSLGLAGGPPFMYNEQFF. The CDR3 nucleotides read TGCGCCAGCAGCCTGGGACTAGCGGGAGGACCACCATTTATGTACAATGAGCAGTTCTTC.

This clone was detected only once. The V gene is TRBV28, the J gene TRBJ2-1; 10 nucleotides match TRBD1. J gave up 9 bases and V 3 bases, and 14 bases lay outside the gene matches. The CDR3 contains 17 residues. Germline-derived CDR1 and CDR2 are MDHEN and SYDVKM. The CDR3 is CASSFEPGQGIIGEQFF. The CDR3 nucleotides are TGTGCCAGCAGTTTCGAACCGGGACAGGGGATAATAGGTGAGCAGTTCTTC.

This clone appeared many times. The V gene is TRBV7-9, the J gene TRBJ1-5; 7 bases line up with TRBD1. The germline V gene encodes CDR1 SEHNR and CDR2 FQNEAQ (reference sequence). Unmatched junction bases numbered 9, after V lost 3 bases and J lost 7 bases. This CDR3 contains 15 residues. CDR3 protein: CASSLTGSTGQPQHF. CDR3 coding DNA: TGTGCCAGCAGCTTGACAGGGTCGACGGGACAGCCCCAGCATTTT.

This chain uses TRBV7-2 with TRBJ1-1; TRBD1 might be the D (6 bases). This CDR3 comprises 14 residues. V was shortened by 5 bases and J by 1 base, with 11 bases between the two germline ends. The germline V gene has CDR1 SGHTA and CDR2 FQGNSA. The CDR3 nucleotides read TGTGCCAGCAGCCCGGGACACACGAACACTGAAGCTTTCTTT. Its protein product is CASSPGHTNTEAFF.

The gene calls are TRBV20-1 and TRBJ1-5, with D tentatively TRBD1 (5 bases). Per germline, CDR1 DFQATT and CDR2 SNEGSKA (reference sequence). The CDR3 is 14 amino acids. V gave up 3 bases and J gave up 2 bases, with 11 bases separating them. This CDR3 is CSASGGGGNQPQHF. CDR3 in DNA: TGCAGTGCTAGTGGGGGGGGAGGCAATCAGCCCCAGCATTTT.

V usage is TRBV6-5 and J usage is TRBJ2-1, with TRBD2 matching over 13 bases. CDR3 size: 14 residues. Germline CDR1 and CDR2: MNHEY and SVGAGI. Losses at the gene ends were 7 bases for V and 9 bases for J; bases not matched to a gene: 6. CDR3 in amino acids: CASIGLAGVTEQFF. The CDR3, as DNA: TGTGCCAGCATAGGACTAGCGGGAGTAACTGAGCAGTTCTTC.

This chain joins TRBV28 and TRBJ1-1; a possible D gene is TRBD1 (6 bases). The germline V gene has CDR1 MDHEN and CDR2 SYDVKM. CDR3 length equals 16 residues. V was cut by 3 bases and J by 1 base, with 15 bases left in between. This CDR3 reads CASSFFGRGQNTEAFF. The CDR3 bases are TGTGCCAGCAGTTTTTTCGGCAGGGGTCAGAACACTGAAGCTTTCTTT.

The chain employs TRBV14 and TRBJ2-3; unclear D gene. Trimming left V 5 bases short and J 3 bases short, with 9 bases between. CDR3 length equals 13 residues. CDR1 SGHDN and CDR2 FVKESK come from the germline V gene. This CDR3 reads CASSETRTDTQYF. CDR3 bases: TGTGCCAGCAGCGAAACAAGAACAGATACGCAGTATTTT.

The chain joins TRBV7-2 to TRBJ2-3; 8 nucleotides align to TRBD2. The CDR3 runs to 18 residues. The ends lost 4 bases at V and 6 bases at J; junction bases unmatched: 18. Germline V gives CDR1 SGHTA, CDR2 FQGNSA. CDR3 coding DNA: TGTGCCAGCAGCTCGTACCGAGGGACTAGTCTTTACCCGGATACGCAGTATTTT. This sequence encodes CASSSYRGTSLYPDTQYF.

CDR3 in amino acids: CASSQVASGANVLTF. CDR3 sequence (DNA): TGTGCCAGCAGCCAAGTTGCGTCTGGGGCCAACGTCCTGACTTTC. The V call is TRBV14, the J call TRBJ2-6; D is unclear. Trimming took off 1 base at V and 1 base at J, with 5 bases between the two ends. From germline, CDR1 is SGHDN and CDR2 FVKESK. This CDR3 has 15 amino acids.

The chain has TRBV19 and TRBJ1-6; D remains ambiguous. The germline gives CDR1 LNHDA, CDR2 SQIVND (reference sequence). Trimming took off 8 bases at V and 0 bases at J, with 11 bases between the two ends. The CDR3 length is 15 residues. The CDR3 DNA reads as TGTGCCAGTGAGAAAGCGAGCTCCTATAATTCACCCCTCCACTTT. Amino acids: CASEKASSYNSPLHF.